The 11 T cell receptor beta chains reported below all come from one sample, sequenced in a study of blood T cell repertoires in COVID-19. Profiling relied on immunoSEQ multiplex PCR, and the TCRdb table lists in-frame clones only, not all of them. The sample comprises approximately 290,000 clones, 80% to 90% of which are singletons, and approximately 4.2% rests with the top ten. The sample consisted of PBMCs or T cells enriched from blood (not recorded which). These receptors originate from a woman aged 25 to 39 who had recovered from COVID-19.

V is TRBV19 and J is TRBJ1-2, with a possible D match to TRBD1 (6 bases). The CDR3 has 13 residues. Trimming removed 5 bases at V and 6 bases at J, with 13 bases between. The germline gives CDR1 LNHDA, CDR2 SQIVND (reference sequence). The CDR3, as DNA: TGTGCCAGTAGTGCCTCGGGGGGCAATGGCTACACCTTC. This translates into CASSASGGNGYTF.

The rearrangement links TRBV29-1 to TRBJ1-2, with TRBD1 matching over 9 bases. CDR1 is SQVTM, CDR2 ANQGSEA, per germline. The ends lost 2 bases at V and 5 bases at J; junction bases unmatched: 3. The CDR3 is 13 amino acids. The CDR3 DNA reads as TGCAGCGTTGAAAAGACAGGGGGTTATGGCTACACCTTC. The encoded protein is CSVEKTGGYGYTF.

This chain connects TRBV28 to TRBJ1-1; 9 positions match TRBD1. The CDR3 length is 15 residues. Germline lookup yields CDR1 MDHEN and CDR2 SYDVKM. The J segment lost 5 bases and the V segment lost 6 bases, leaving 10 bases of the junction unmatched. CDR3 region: CASRPNTGGGTEAFF. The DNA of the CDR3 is TGTGCCAGCAGACCCAACACAGGGGGCGGAACTGAAGCTTTCTTT.

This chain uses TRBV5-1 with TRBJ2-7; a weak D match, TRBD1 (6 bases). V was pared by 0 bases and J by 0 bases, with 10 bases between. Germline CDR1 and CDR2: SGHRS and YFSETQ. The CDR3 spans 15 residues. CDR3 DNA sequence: TGCGCCAGCAGCTTGGACGGACAGAACTCCTACGAGCAGTACTTC. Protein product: CASSLDGQNSYEQYF.

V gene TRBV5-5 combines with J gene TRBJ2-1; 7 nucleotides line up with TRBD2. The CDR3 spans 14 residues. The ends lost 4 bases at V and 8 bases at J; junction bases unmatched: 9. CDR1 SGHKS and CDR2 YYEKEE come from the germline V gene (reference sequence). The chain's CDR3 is CASSTSTSVHEQFF. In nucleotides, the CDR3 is TGTGCCAGCAGCACCTCAACTAGCGTCCATGAGCAGTTCTTC.

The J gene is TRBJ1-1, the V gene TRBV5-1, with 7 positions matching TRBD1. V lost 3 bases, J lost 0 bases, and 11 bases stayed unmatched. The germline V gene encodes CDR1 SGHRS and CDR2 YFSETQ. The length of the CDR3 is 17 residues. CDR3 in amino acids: CASSWGQNPSMNTEAFF. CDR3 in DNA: TGCGCCAGCAGCTGGGGACAGAACCCCTCAATGAACACTGAAGCTTTCTTT.

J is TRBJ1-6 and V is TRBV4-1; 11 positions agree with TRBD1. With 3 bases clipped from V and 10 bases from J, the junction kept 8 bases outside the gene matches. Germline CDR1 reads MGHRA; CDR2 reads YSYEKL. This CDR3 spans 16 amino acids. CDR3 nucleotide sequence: TGCGCCAGCAGCCAGAAAGGGGACAGGGGGGGATCACCCCTCCACTTT. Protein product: CASSQKGDRGGSPLHF.

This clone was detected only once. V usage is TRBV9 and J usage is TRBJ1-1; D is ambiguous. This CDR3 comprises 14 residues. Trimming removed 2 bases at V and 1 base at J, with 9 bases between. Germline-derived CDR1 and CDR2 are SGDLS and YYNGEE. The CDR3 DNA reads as TGTGCCAGCAGCGTCTCACAGACGAACACTGAAGCTTTCTTT. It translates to CASSVSQTNTEAFF.

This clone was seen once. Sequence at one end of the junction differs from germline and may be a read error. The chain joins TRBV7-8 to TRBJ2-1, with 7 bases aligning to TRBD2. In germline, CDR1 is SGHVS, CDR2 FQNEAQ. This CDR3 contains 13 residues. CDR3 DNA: TGTGCCAGCAGCTTAGGGGACTACCATGAGCAGTTCTTC. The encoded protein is CASSLGDYHEQFF.

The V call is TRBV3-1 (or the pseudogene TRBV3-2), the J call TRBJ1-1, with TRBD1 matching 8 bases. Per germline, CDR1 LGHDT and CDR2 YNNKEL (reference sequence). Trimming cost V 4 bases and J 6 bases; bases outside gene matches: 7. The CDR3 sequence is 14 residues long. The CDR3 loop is CASSPTGTGPEAFF. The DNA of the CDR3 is TGTGCCAGCAGCCCGACCGGGACAGGCCCTGAAGCTTTCTTT.

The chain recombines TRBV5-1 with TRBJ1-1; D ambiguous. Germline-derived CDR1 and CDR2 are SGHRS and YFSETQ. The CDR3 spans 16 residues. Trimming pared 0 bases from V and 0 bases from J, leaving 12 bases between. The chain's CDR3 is CASSLDPGVLNTEAFF. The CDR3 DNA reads TGCGCCAGCAGCTTGGACCCCGGGGTATTGAACACTGAAGCTTTCTTT.